These 19 T cell receptor beta chains originate from one sample sequenced in a study of cytomegalovirus exposure and HLA in healthy donors. TCRdb's table, derived via immunoSEQ multiplex PCR, lists solely in-frame clones and lacks some. The sample includes hundreds of thousands of clones, just under 90% of them seen just once. Sequencing input: PBMCs. The source of these receptors is a young man in good health and CMV-seronegative.

V is TRBV19 and J is TRBJ1-6; TRBD1 might be the D (5 bases). CDR1 LNHDA and CDR2 SQIVND come from the germline V gene (reference sequence). V dropped 6 bases and J dropped 10 bases, with 13 bases sitting between them. The CDR3 is 13 amino acids. The CDR3 DNA reads as TGTGCCAGTAGCCCTGACAGTTCCTCACCCCTCCACTTT. Translating it yields CASSPDSSSPLHF.

This clone was seen once. The chain has TRBV2 and TRBJ2-7; D is unclear. Trimming shortened V by 4 bases and J by 6 bases, and 7 bases separated the two germline ends. Germline V gene lookup returns CDR1 SNHLY and CDR2 FYNNEI. The CDR3 has 11 amino acids. The chain's CDR3 is CASSGLSEQYF. The CDR3 DNA reads TGTGCCAGCAGTGGACTCTCCGAGCAGTACTTC.

This clone was detected once. The V gene is TRBV4-2, the J gene TRBJ2-1, with 12 bases aligning to TRBD2. Germline V gives CDR1 LGHNA, CDR2 YNFKEQ. This CDR3 is built from 17 residues. V lost 1 base, J lost 0 bases, and 1 base stayed unmatched. The CDR3, as DNA: TGTGCCAGCAGCCAAGTGGGACTAGCGGGCTCCTACAATGAGCAGTTCTTC. This codes for CASSQVGLAGSYNEQFF.

The rearrangement links TRBV7-8 to TRBJ2-7; D unresolved. The CDR3 totals 14 residues. Germline V gives CDR1 SGHVS, CDR2 FQNEAQ. The V gene lost 5 bases and the J gene lost 6 bases, with 17 bases spanning the gap. The CDR3, as DNA: TGTGCCAGCAGCCCAAGGCGCAGGTGGCGCGAGCAGTACTTC. It encodes CASSPRRRWREQYF.

The rearrangement joins TRBV5-1 to TRBJ2-5, with D perhaps matching TRBD1 (6 bases). The germline V gene has CDR1 SGHRS and CDR2 YFSETQ. This CDR3 contains 14 residues. Trimming shortened V by 4 bases and J by 5 bases, and 15 bases separated the two germline ends. CDR3 sequence: CASSPRQGTETQYF. CDR3 nucleotide sequence: TGCGCCAGCAGCCCTCGCCAGGGGACGGAGACCCAGTACTTC.

The chain is built from TRBV4-3 and TRBJ2-1, with 16 bases matching TRBD2. There are 18 residues in the CDR3. Germline V lookup: CDR1 LGHNA, CDR2 YSLEER. V lost 4 bases and J lost 8; bases outside the gene matches: 11. The CDR3 spells CASSPRDRGLAGGDEQFF. DNA for the CDR3: TGCGCCAGCAGCCCTCGAGACAGGGGACTAGCGGGAGGGGATGAGCAGTTCTTC.

This clone came up a few times. CDR3 in DNA: TGCGCCAGCAGCTTGGACGTAGCCACTGAAGCTTTCTTT. The encoded protein is CASSLDVATEAFF. The rearrangement uses TRBV5-1 and TRBJ1-1; D gene ambiguous. The CDR3 covers 13 residues. Per germline, CDR1 SGHRS and CDR2 YFSETQ. The V end lost 0 bases, the J end lost 4 bases, and 7 bases lay between the germline ends.

The gene calls are TRBV2 and TRBJ1-1; D might be TRBD1 (5 bases). The CDR3 length is 14 residues. Deletions cut 7 bases from V and 1 base from J, with 13 bases between. From germline, CDR1 is SNHLY and CDR2 FYNNEI. The CDR3 sequence: CASNLGGRNTEAFF. The CDR3 bases are TGTGCCAGCAATTTGGGGGGGAGGAACACTGAAGCTTTCTTT.

V is TRBV10-1 and J is TRBJ2-2, with 12 bases that match TRBD2. The CDR3 totals 16 residues. V was pared by 4 bases and J by 6 bases, with 6 bases of the junction left unmatched. Germline assignment: CDR1 WNHNN and CDR2 SYGVQD (reference sequence). CDR3 nucleotides: TGCGCCAGCAGTGGGGCACTAGCGGGAGGCGCCGGGGAGCTGTTTTTT. Residues: CASSGALAGGAGELFF.

The rearrangement links TRBV7-8 to TRBJ1-1, with 7 positions matching TRBD1. CDR3 length: 14 amino acids. Unmatched junction bases numbered 6, after V lost 5 bases and J lost 3 bases. Germline CDR1 reads SGHVS; CDR2 reads FQNEAQ. CDR3 region: CASSPHRGDTEAFF. The CDR3 coding sequence is TGTGCCAGCAGCCCCCACAGGGGTGACACTGAAGCTTTCTTT.

The chain is built from TRBV7-9 and TRBJ1-2; the match to TRBD1 covers 7 bases. The V gene's germline CDR1 is SEHNR and CDR2 FQNEAQ (reference sequence). The CDR3 covers 15 residues. V lost 5 bases and J lost 6; bases outside the gene matches: 12. The CDR3 loop is CASSPPYVTGNGYTF. CDR3 DNA sequence: TGTGCCAGCAGCCCTCCTTACGTGACAGGGAATGGCTACACCTTC. The variable domain in full, with the rest retrieved from reference TRBV7-9 and TRBJ1-2, is DTGVSQNPRHKITKRGQNVTFRCDPISEHNRLYWYRQTLGQGPEFLTYFQNEAQLEKSRLLSDRFSAERPKGSFSTLEIQRTEQGDSAMYLCASSPPYVTGNGYTFGSGTRLTVV.

The genes are TRBV7-2 and TRBJ1-2; 9 bases are a match to TRBD1. Germline V gene sequence: CDR1 SGHTA, CDR2 FQGNSA. V gave up 5 bases and J gave up 1 base; unmatched junction bases: 8. There are 16 residues in the CDR3. DNA for the CDR3: TGTGCCAGCAGCCCATCCGGGACAGGGTTTAACTATGGCTACACCTTC. Protein sequence: CASSPSGTGFNYGYTF.

The V gene is TRBV7-8, the J gene TRBJ1-4; D is unclear. The germline gives CDR1 SGHVS, CDR2 FQNEAQ. This CDR3 contains 12 residues. V was pared by 5 bases and J by 7 bases, with 8 bases between. DNA of the CDR3: TGTGCCAGCAGCCGGTCTGGTGAAAAACTGTTTTTT. Protein product: CASSRSGEKLFF.

This clone was seen once. The chain links TRBV10-3 to TRBJ2-5; 8 bases map to TRBD2. The CDR3 spans 14 residues. Germline loops: CDR1 ENHRY, CDR2 SYGVKD. V was clipped by 6 bases and J by 1 base; unmatched bases: 4. The CDR3 DNA sequence: TGTGCCATCAGGGAAGCGGGGGCCCAAGAGACCCAGTACTTC. Translating gives CAIREAGAQETQYF.

This rearrangement joins TRBV28 to TRBJ2-7, with 7 bases fitting TRBD1. This CDR3 has 15 residues. Unmatched junction bases numbered 9, after V lost 6 bases and J lost 1 base. CDR1 and CDR2 (germline): MDHEN, SYDVKM. CDR3 bases: TGTGCCAGCAGGACAACAGGGGAGTATTCCTACGAGCAGTACTTC. It translates to CASRTTGEYSYEQYF.

The rearrangement joins TRBV6-1 to TRBJ2-1; possible D gene TRBD1, 5 bases. Germline assignment: CDR1 MNHNS and CDR2 SASEGT. The germline V and J ends were trimmed by 8 bases and 3 bases, with 11 bases remaining between them. This CDR3 comprises 13 residues. The CDR3 protein is CASLRDSYNEQFF. CDR3 DNA: TGTGCCAGCCTCCGTGACAGCTACAATGAGCAGTTCTTC.

The V gene is TRBV7-9, the J gene TRBJ1-2; D remains ambiguous. The CDR3 extends over 14 amino acids. The germline CDR1 and CDR2 sequences are SEHNR and FQNEAQ (reference sequence). V gave up 0 bases and J gave up 4 bases, with 9 bases separating them. CDR3 DNA sequence: TGTGCCAGCAGCTTAGCCCCCCAGATCTATGGCTACACCTTC. This encodes CASSLAPQIYGYTF.

The chain is built from TRBV6-5 and TRBJ2-7; 13 bases line up with TRBD2. The CDR3 runs 14 residues. CDR1 is MNHEY, CDR2 SVGAGI, per germline. V trimming: 5 bases; J trimming: 5 bases; junction bases outside the gene matches: 3. CDR3 sequence (DNA): TGTGCCAGCAGTCACGGGACTAGCGGGGACGAGCAGTACTTC. Its translation is CASSHGTSGDEQYF.

The chain is built from TRBV4-1 and TRBJ2-7; D gene uncertain. The V end lost 2 bases, the J end lost 4 bases, and 12 bases lay between the germline ends. Germline CDR1 and CDR2: MGHRA and YSYEKL. This CDR3 comprises 14 residues. The CDR3 here is CASSQPGGLYEQYF. The CDR3 region has the DNA TGCGCCAGCAGCCAACCCGGCGGATTATACGAGCAGTACTTC.